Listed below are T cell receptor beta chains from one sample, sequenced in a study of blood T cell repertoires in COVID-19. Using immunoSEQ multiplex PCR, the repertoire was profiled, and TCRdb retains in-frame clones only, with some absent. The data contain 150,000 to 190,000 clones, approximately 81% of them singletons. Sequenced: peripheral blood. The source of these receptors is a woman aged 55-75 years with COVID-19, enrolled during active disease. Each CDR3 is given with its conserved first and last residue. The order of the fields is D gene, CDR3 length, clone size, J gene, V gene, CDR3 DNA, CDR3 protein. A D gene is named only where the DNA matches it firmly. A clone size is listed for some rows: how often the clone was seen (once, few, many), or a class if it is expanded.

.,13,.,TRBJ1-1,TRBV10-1,TGCGCCAGCAGCCCGTTTCGGAACACTGAAGCTTTCTTT,CASSPFRNTEAFF
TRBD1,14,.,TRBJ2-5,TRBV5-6,TGTGCCAGCAGCCGTGGGACAGGGCAAGAGACCCAGTACTTC,CASSRGTGQETQYF
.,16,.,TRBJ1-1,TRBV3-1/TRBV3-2,TGTGCCAGCAGCCAAGGGGCAGGGGTAGGAATCGCTGAAGCTTTCTTT,CASSQGAGVGIAEAFF
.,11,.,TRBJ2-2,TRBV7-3,TGTGCCAGCAGGGACAGCGGGGAGCTGTTTTTT,CASRDSGELFF
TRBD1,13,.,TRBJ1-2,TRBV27,TGTGCCAGCAGTTCGACAGGGGACTATGGCTACACCTTC,CASSSTGDYGYTF
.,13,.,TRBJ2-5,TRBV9,TGTGCCAGCAGCGTAACTAGCACCGAGACCCAGTACTTC,CASSVTSTETQYF
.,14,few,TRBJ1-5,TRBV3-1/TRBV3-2,TGTGCCAGCAGCGCTCACTACCGGAATCAGCCCCAGCATTTT,CASSAHYRNQPQHF
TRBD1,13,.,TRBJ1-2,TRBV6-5,TGTGCCAGCGCTGAGAGGGACAGGGTAGGCTACACCTTC,CASAERDRVGYTF
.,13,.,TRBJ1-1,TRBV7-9,TGTGCCAGCAGCTTCGGGGTGGCCACTGAAGCTTTCTTT,CASSFGVATEAFF
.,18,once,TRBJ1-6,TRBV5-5,TGTGCCAGCAGCTTGGGTAGGGGGATCGGCTCCTATAATTCACCCCTCCACTTT,CASSLGRGIGSYNSPLHF
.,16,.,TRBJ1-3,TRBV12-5,TGTGCTAGTGGTTTGCCCCAGGGATCCTCTGGAAACACCATATATTTT,CASGLPQGSSGNTIYF
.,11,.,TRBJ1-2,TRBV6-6,TGTGCCAGCAGTTCGTCGTTTGGCTACACCTTC,CASSSSFGYTF
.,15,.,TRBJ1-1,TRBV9,TGTGCCAGCAGCGTAAATACAGGGCCGGACACTGAAGCTTTCTTT,CASSVNTGPDTEAFF
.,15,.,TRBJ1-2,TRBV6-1,TGTGCCAGCAGTGAGGGGGGGGCCCCTAACTATGGCTACACCTTC,CASSEGGAPNYGYTF
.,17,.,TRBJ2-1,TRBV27,TGTGCCAGCAGTTTAGGAAGGTGGAAGGGGTCCAACAATGAGCAGTTCTTC,CASSLGRWKGSNNEQFF
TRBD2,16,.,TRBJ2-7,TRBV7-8,TGTGCCAGCAGCTCCACTCGACTAGCGGGAGCTGGCGAGCAGTACTTC,CASSSTRLAGAGEQYF